What follows is one T cell receptor (beta chain) and its context. Which antigen it targets is not known. No much larger clone is present one base from it, and per-base qualities are unavailable. Counted from cysteine to phenylalanine, this CDR3 has 13 amino acids. The DNA shown is the 39-base CDR3, in frame from base 1. The trim is 6 bases for V and 1 base for J, with a gap of 9 bases between the germline ends. Via the germline V gene, CDR1 is SNHLY and CDR2 FYNNEI. The immunoSEQ Assay, a bias-controlled multiplex PCR, was used to amplify TCRbeta CDR3 regions from genomic DNA. The source study handled its data this way. Nucleated cell counts per sample were estimated from amplification of reference gene primers within the assay. To quantify the absolute abundance of each unique TCRbeta CDR3 rearrangement, sequence reads were collapsed and filtered. For each sample, productive Simpson clonality was calculated as the square root of Simpson's diversity index over productive rearrangements. TCRdb's version of the immuneACCESS table is confined to in-frame rearrangements and falls short of the full clone set. An unresolved V gene accounts for under half of the shortfall where checked; the remainder is of unknown origin. V, J and clone size are taken as reported in that table, and D and trimming were inferred from the DNA itself. The sample table lists around 140,000 clones, roughly 90% of them with a count of one. The biggest ten clones account for 0.95% of the sample.

Each collaborating institution followed its own protocols to collect whole blood in K2EDTA tubes. For TCRbeta analysis, collaborators shipped samples in one of three forms: frozen whole blood, isolated PBMCs, or DNA extracted from either of those sample types. This entry belongs to a study of blood T cell repertoires in COVID-19 (dated by TCRdb to 2018 to 2020). About the study as a whole: Samples from collaborators originated in the United States, Italy and Spain and spanned both the acute and convalescent phases of COVID-19. The prospective study material was composed of cDNA or gDNA derived from T cells, B-cell-depleted T cells, or PBMCs. Deeply sampled blood TCRbeta repertoires from subjects exposed to, actively infected with, or recovered from COVID-19 were included in the dataset. The repertoires were released in a freely available public database meant as a resource for research on the immune response to SARS-CoV-2. Samples were obtained from the ongoing ImmuneRACE study (first 160 participants) and from 1,254 subjects provided by 6 global collaborators. Nearly every sample came with metadata listing a de-identified subject ID, COVID-19 status, age in years and sex. Where available, HLA class I and class II types were taken from metadata supplied by the sample provider and were not determined by assay-based typing. Study-wide findings and limitations: Clinical and demographic metadata were provided uncurated, with the amount varying by source and participant.

The receptor chain draws on TRBV2 and TRBJ1-1; confidence is insufficient to name the D gene. This receptor was taken from a woman between 50 and 59 years old with acute or convalescent COVID-19. Sample: peripheral blood. Read as DNA, the sequence is TGTGCCAGCAGGCGGACTTCGAACACTGAAGCTTTCTTT. Protein translation: CASRRTSNTEAFF. Reference TRBV2 and TRBJ1-1 genes cover what lies past the CDR3, so the full variable domain is EPEVTQTPSHQVTQMGQEVILRCVPISNHLYFYWYRQILGQKVEFLVSFYNNEISEKSEIFDDQFSVERPDGSNFTLKIRSTKLEDSAMYFCASRRTSNTEAFFGQGTRLTVV.